The rows below give T cell receptor beta chains drawn from one sample of a study of OX40 agonist ivuxolimab in advanced cancers. Clones were sequenced by immunoSEQ multiplex PCR, and TCRdb holds only the in-frame ones, with some missing. Of around 76,000 clones in the sample, about nine tenths were seen once. The sample consisted of CD4+ or CD8+ T cells sorted from blood, taken in a trial of the OX40 agonist ivuxolimab. The receptors were sampled from an adult with an advanced solid tumor such as melanoma, head and neck, liver or kidney cancer. Both conserved end residues are part of each CDR3. D genes are given only for firm matches.

j_call v_call d_call cdr3_aa
TRBJ1-2 TRBV14 TRBD1 CASRVTGDYGYTF
TRBJ1-4 TRBV6-5 TRBD1 CASRGTANEKLFF
TRBJ1-2 TRBV7-2 TRBD1 CASSLPGGNYGYTF
TRBJ1-2 TRBV28 TRBD1 CASSSTGTGIYGYTF
TRBJ1-1 TRBV25-1 . CASSDLRGGNTEAFF
TRBJ1-5 TRBV19 . CASSDTPGLSQHF
TRBJ2-3 TRBV9 . CASSVRGGESTDTQYF
TRBJ1-4 TRBV30 TRBD1 CAWRPRTGANEKLFF
TRBJ2-1 TRBV5-1 TRBD1 CASREWTGDNEQFF
TRBJ1-4 TRBV7-2 . CASSLLTGFNEKLFF
TRBJ2-2 TRBV19 TRBD2 CASSWTSGIGTGELFF
TRBJ1-4 TRBV5-1 . CASSLNGLNEKLFF